What follows describes a single T cell receptor (beta chain). Its antigen is currently unknown. This entry is derived from a study of cytomegalovirus exposure and HLA in healthy donors. Losses at the gene ends were 5 bases for V and 7 bases for J; bases not matched to a gene: 7. Germline V lookup: CDR1 SEHNR, CDR2 FQNEAQ (reference sequence). This CDR3 has 13 amino acids. Study outcomes and limitations: The tendency of first-cohort TCR clusters to co-occur in the 120 or so validation repertoires was identified by a subsequent analysis.

The method was immunoSEQ multiplex PCR; TCRdb's version includes in-frame clones alone and lacks a portion of them. The table includes 150,000 or so clones, 70% to 90% detected once. This TCR derives from a young man in good health and CMV-seropositive. The V and J genes are TRBV7-9 and TRBJ2-7; 8 bases line up with TRBD1. What was sequenced was PBMCs. CDR3 sequence: CASSKQGAGEQYF. The CDR3 region has the DNA TGTGCCAGCAGCAAGCAGGGGGCGGGAGAGCAGTACTTC.